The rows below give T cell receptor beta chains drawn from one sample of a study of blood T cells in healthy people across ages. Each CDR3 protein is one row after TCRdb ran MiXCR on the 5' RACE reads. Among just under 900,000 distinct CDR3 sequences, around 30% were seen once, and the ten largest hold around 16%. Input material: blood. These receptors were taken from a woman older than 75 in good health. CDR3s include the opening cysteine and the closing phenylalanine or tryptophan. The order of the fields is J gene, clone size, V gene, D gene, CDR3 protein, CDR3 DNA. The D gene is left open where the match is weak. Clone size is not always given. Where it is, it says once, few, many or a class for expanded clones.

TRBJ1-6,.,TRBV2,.,CASSVTGSAGSPLHF,TGTGCCAGCAGCGTTACAGGGTCGGCGGGTTCACCCCTCCACTTT
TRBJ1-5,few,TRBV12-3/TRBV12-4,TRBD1,CASRGTGDLNQPQHF,TGTGCCAGCAGAGGGACAGGGGACCTGAATCAGCCCCAGCATTTT
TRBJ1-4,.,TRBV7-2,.,CASSLSIHEKLFF,TGTGCCAGCAGCTTAAGCATCCATGAAAAACTGTTTTTT
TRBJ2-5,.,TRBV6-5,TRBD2,CASSRAGGPETQYF,TGTGCCAGCAGTCGAGCGGGGGGGCCGGAGACCCAGTACTTC
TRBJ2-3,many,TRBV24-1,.,CATSDSLVTDTQYF,TGTGCCACCAGTGATTCCCTAGTCACAGATACGCAGTATTTT
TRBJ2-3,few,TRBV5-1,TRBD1,CASSLARQGTVADTQYF,TGCGCCAGCAGCTTGGCTCGACAGGGGACCGTTGCAGATACGCAGTATTTT
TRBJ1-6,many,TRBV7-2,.,CASSFGRGSYNSPLHF,TGTGCCAGCAGCTTTGGCAGGGGTTCCTATAATTCACCCCTCCACTTT
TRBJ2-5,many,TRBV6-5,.,CASSRWSRGNQETQYF,TGTGCCAGCAGTCGTTGGTCCCGGGGGAACCAAGAGACCCAGTACTTC
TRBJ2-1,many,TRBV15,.,CATSRLQAGPYNEQFF,TGTGCCACCAGCAGACTTCAAGCAGGGCCCTACAATGAGCAGTTCTTC
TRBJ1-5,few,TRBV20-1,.,CSARGVGNQPQHF,TGCAGTGCGCGGGGGGTTGGGAATCAGCCCCAGCATTTT
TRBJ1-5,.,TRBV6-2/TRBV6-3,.,CASRFTGNNQPQHF,TGTGCCAGCAGATTCACAGGAAACAATCAGCCCCAGCATTTT
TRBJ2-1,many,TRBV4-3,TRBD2,CASSQVGTSGRDNEQFF,TGCGCCAGCAGCCAAGTTGGGACTAGCGGGAGAGACAATGAGCAGTTCTTC
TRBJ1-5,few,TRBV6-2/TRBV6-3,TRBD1,CASSYFGQGRGNQPQHF,TGTGCCAGCAGTTACTTCGGACAGGGTCGTGGCAATCAGCCCCAGCATTTT
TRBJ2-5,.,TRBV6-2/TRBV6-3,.,CACRPAGGGQYF,TGTGCCTGCAGACCCGCCGGAGGGGGGCAGTACTTC
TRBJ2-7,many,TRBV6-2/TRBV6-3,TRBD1,CATCRDRGPYEQYF,TGTGCCACCTGCCGGGACAGGGGACCCTACGAGCAGTACTTC
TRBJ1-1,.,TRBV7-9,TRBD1,CASSPGQGVEAFF,TGTGCCAGCAGCCCCGGACAGGGAGTAGAAGCTTTCTTT
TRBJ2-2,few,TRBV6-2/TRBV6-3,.,CASSYHRQVVGELFF,TGTGCCAGCAGTTACCACAGACAGGTCGTCGGGGAGCTGTTTTTT
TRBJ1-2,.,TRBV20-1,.,CSARVSETAYGYTF,TGCAGTGCTAGAGTTTCTGAGACAGCCTATGGCTACACCTTC
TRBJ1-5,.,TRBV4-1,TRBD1,CASSQAYTGGGNQPQHF,TGCGCCAGCAGCCAAGCCTACACAGGGGGCGGCAATCAGCCCCAGCATTTT
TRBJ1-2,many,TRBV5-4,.,CASSLQGTVLGYTF,TGTGCCAGCAGCTTGCAGGGGACGGTGCTTGGCTACACCTTC
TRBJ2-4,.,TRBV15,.,CATRSPGDVAKNIQYF,TGTGCCACCCGAAGCCCCGGGGATGTAGCCAAAAACATTCAGTACTTC